Following are 10 T cell receptor beta chains from one sample sequenced in a study of shared clonotypes between healthy human individuals. Data came from immunoSEQ multiplex PCR; TCRdb stores just in-frame clones and leaves some out. The sample includes 2 million to 2.5 million clones, 85% to 95% of them seen just once. The sample taken for sequencing was naive CD4+ T cells from PBMCs. Subset indicated: CD45RA+ positively selected. These receptor sequences come from a man in his late teens or twenties in good health. Some clones in this sample may be carry-over from other donors' samples.

V gene TRBV10-3 combines with J gene TRBJ1-5; possibly TRBD1 for D (5 bases). V was shortened by 2 bases and J by 2 bases, with 10 bases between the two germline ends. The germline V gene has CDR1 ENHRY and CDR2 SYGVKD. There are 15 residues in the CDR3. The CDR3 reads CAISEGGGGNQPQHF. The CDR3 nucleotides read TGTGCCATCAGTGAGGGGGGAGGGGGCAATCAGCCCCAGCATTTT.

As regards this clone: Other DNA sequences from this sample encode an identical CDR3 as well. The genes are TRBV4-1 and TRBJ2-2; D call uncertain. Trimming cost V 4 bases and J 3 bases, with 3 bases left between them. The germline V gene encodes CDR1 MGHRA and CDR2 YSYEKL. The CDR3 runs to 12 residues. The CDR3 sequence: CASSPYTGELFF. CDR3 nucleotide sequence: TGCGCCAGCAGCCCCTACACCGGGGAGCTGTTTTTT.

This chain connects TRBV10-1 to TRBJ2-1; no firm D call. The CDR3 runs to 17 residues. Looked up from germline, CDR1 is WNHNN and CDR2 is SYGVQD (reference sequence). V gave up 7 bases and J gave up 1 base, with 20 bases separating them. The CDR3 sequence: CASNRTLSTPSYNEQFF. The DNA of the CDR3 is TGCGCCAGCAATAGAACCTTGAGCACCCCTTCCTACAATGAGCAGTTCTTC.

The V and J genes are TRBV14 and TRBJ1-4; TRBD1 matches at 9 bases. Germline CDR1 SGHDN, CDR2 FVKESK. After removal of 4 bases from V and 0 bases from J, the junction contained 6 bases not matched to a gene. The CDR3 sequence is 17 residues long. CDR3 loop: CASSPPGQGPTNEKLFF. CDR3 coding DNA: TGTGCCAGCAGCCCACCGGGACAGGGACCAACTAATGAAAAACTGTTTTTT.

This clone was recorded once. The chain recombines TRBV15 with TRBJ1-3; no definite D call. Per the germline V gene, CDR1 is LNHNV and CDR2 is YYDKDF (reference sequence). The CDR3 is 14 residues long. V was trimmed by 5 bases and J by 4 bases, leaving 12 bases between them. CDR3 in amino acids: CATSGREYGNTIYF. Here the CDR3 DNA reads TGTGCCACCAGCGGGCGGGAATACGGAAACACCATATATTTT.

The genes are TRBV5-6 and TRBJ2-3; D uncertain. Trimming removed 4 bases at V and 3 bases at J, with 9 bases between. The CDR3 runs 13 residues. Germline V lookup: CDR1 SGHDT, CDR2 YYEEEE. The CDR3 spells CASSLGLTDTQYF. The DNA for the CDR3 is TGTGCCAGCAGCCTAGGGTTGACAGATACGCAGTATTTT.

The rearrangement joins TRBV7-9 to TRBJ2-6; the match to TRBD1 covers 12 bases. This CDR3 comprises 19 residues. Losses at the gene ends were 5 bases for V and 2 bases for J; bases not matched to a gene: 10. Germline CDR1 reads SEHNR; CDR2 reads FQNEAQ (reference sequence). The CDR3 nucleotides read TGTGCCAGCAGCGAAAATCCCGGGACAGGGGGCGCTGGGGCCAACGTCCTGACTTTC. Its protein product is CASSENPGTGGAGANVLTF.

The chain couples TRBV9 to TRBJ2-7; D perhaps matches TRBD2 (7 bases). This CDR3 is 16 amino acids long. The germline V gene has CDR1 SGDLS and CDR2 YYNGEE. V was shortened by 2 bases and J by 5 bases, with 20 bases between the two germline ends. In nucleotides, the CDR3 is TGTGCCAGCAGCGTTGGGTCACAGGGAGGGAGGAACGAGCAGTACTTC. It codes for CASSVGSQGGRNEQYF.

The CDR3 loop reads CAWTPGGAEPLHF. The CDR3 nucleotides read TGTGCCTGGACCCCCGGGGGGGCGGAACCCCTCCACTTT. The chain joins TRBV30 to TRBJ1-6; TRBD1 might be the D (6 bases). The length of the CDR3 is 13 residues. Germline V gives CDR1 GTSNPN, CDR2 SVGIG (reference sequence). V was clipped by 4 bases and J by 12 bases, with 16 bases between them. Full variable domain (rest looked up from reference TRBV30 and TRBJ1-6): SQTIHQWPATLVQPVGSPLSLECTVEGTSNPNLYWYRQAAGRGLQLLFYSVGIGQISSEVPQNLSASRPQDRQFILSSKKLLLSDSGFYLCAWTPGGAEPLHFGNGTRLTVT.

DNA of the CDR3: TGTGCCAGCAGCCCCTCTGCTAGCGGGAGCGCCTACGAGCAGTACTTC. Translation: CASSPSASGSAYEQYF. The chain links TRBV9 to TRBJ2-7; 10 bases agree with TRBD2. Trimming at V came to 4 bases and at J to 2 bases, leaving 9 bases not matched to a gene. Germline CDR1 is SGDLS and CDR2 is YYNGEE. This CDR3 comprises 16 residues. Supplemented by reference TRBV9 and TRBJ2-7, the full variable domain reads DSGVTQTPKHLITATGQRVTLRCSPRSGDLSVYWYQQSLDQGLQFLIQYYNGEERAKGNILERFSAQQFPDLHSELNLSSLELGDSALYFCASSPSASGSAYEQYFGPGTRLTVT.